Listed below are T cell receptor beta chains from one sample, sequenced in a study of blood T cell repertoires in COVID-19. This table comes from immunoSEQ multiplex PCR, and its TCRdb copy is limited to in-frame clones, with some not included. Here the sample spans 330,000 or so clones, about nine tenths being singletons. Material: peripheral blood. Receptors originate from a man aged 25-45 years with COVID-19, enrolled during active disease. Both conserved end residues are part of each CDR3. Each record gives: clone size, J gene, V gene, D gene, CDR3 protein, CDR3 DNA. The D gene is left open where the match is weak. Size tells how often a clone was seen (once, few, many) or the class of an expanded clone, and some rows leave it out.

NA,TRBJ1-2,TRBV6-4,TRBD1,CASSEMAGGNYGYTF,TGTGCCAGCAGTGAAATGGCAGGGGGTAACTATGGCTACACCTTC
few,TRBJ2-7,TRBV11-2,NA,CASSSPGHLYEQYF,TGTGCCAGCAGCTCCCCGGGACACCTATACGAGCAGTACTTC
once,TRBJ2-7,TRBV19,NA,CATVAGPPSYEQYF,TGTGCCACCGTTGCGGGACCCCCATCCTACGAGCAGTACTTC
NA,TRBJ2-1,TRBV2,TRBD2,CASSEGTSFMGPSYNEQFF,TGTGCCAGCAGTGAAGGGACTAGCTTTATGGGACCCTCCTACAATGAGCAGTTCTTC
once,TRBJ2-1,TRBV6-2/TRBV6-3,TRBD1,CASSYHQTGELFF,TGTGCCAGCAGTTACCACCAGACAGGGGAGTTGTTCTTC
once,TRBJ2-7,TRBV2,NA,CASSEDRACF,TGTGCCAGCAGTGAAGACAGGGCTTGCTTC
NA,TRBJ1-3,TRBV6-6,NA,CGASGERAGNTIYF,TGTGGGGCCTCCGGGGAGAGGGCTGGAAACACCATATATTTT
NA,TRBJ2-7,TRBV4-1,NA,CASSQVGHQTYEQYF,TGCGCCAGCAGCCAAGTGGGACATCAGACCTACGAGCAGTACTTC
NA,TRBJ2-1,TRBV4-3,NA,CASSQESFDNEQFF,TGCGCCAGCAGCCAAGAATCCTTCGACAATGAGCAGTTCTTC
NA,TRBJ2-1,TRBV9,TRBD2,CASSVGTSGYNEQFF,TGTGCCAGCAGCGTCGGGACTAGCGGTTACAATGAGCAGTTCTTC
NA,TRBJ2-7,TRBV19,NA,CASDSYEQYF,TGTGCCAGTGACAGTTACGAGCAGTACTTC
NA,TRBJ2-1,TRBV27,TRBD2,CASSRTSGGLRGNEQFF,TGTGCCAGCAGCCGGACTAGCGGGGGGCTTCGGGGGAATGAGCAGTTCTTC
NA,TRBJ2-3,TRBV5-1,NA,CASTLFSGTDTQYF,TGCGCCAGCACCCTCTTTAGCGGCACAGATACGCAGTATTTT
NA,TRBJ2-7,TRBV7-2,NA,CASSLAARASPPYEQYF,TGTGCCAGCAGCTTAGCGGCCAGGGCTTCGCCACCCTACGAGCAGTACTTC
NA,TRBJ2-1,TRBV6-5,NA,CASTMIGDNEQFF,TGTGCCAGCACCATGATCGGTGACAATGAGCAGTTCTTC
few,TRBJ1-1,TRBV3-1/TRBV3-2,TRBD1,CASRNRGITEAFF,TGTGCCAGCAGGAACAGGGGAATCACTGAAGCTTTCTTT
NA,TRBJ1-2,TRBV6-6,NA,CASSRGQKYGYTF,TGTGCCAGCAGTAGAGGGCAGAAATATGGCTACACCTTC
NA,TRBJ2-3,TRBV4-2,TRBD2,CASSQQLAGSDTQYF,TGTGCCAGCAGCCAACAACTAGCGGGCTCCGATACGCAGTATTTT
NA,TRBJ2-3,TRBV19,NA,CATNPAGPTDTQYF,TGTGCCACAAACCCAGCGGGTCCCACAGATACGCAGTATTTT
NA,TRBJ2-3,TRBV6-5,TRBD1,CASSYSGTATQYF,TGTGCCAGCAGTTACTCCGGGACAGCTACGCAGTATTTT
NA,TRBJ1-4,TRBV27,NA,CASSYRQASTNEKLFF,TGTGCCAGCAGTTATCGACAGGCTTCAACTAATGAAAAACTGTTTTTT
NA,TRBJ2-3,TRBV9,NA,CASSVDLTDTQYF,TGTGCCAGCAGCGTAGATCTAACAGATACGCAGTATTTT
NA,TRBJ1-2,TRBV19,NA,CASSETDYYGYTF,TGTGCCAGTAGTGAGACGGACTACTATGGCTACACCTTC